This paragraph covers one T cell receptor (beta chain) sequence. This entry comes from a study of blood T cell repertoires in COVID-19. Study information: Nucleic acid was either cDNA or gDNA, and it came from T cells, B-cell-depleted T cells, or PBMCs.

In the original analysis: It was from reference gene primer amplification that nucleated cell counts were estimated. Some clones are missing from TCRdb's copy, which holds only in-frame ones; the method was immunoSEQ multiplex PCR. V, J and clone size are those of that table, while D and trimming were read from the DNA. The table includes roughly 300,000 clones, around 84% detected once. V shed 8 bases and J 6 bases; nucleotides not matched to a gene: 9. This CDR3 has 13 amino acids. CDR1 is MNHEY and CDR2 is SMNVEV in the germline V gene (reference sequence). The gene calls are TRBV27 and TRBJ2-7; 8 positions match TRBD1. The source is a man aged 25-45 years who had recovered from COVID-19. Sequencing input: PBMCs or T cells enriched from blood (not recorded which). The CDR3 protein is CASGMDRVREQYF. The CDR3 DNA reads as TGTGCCAGCGGGATGGACAGGGTTCGCGAGCAGTACTTC.